This T cell receptor (beta chain) is from a study of T-cell memory formation after mild COVID-19. About the research overall: The TCR clusters were mostly specific to one donor. Study-wide points: While clones contracting from day 15 to 85 were balanced between CD4 and CD8, later expanders leaned CD4+.

This CDR3 comprises 15 residues. Trimming removed 1 base from V and 4 bases from J; junction bases left unmatched: 6. The germline gives CDR1 SEHNR, CDR2 FQNEAQ (reference sequence). This clonotype appeared a few times. What it recognizes is unknown. Using its own MiXCR run on the 5' RACE reads, TCRdb lists one record per CDR3 protein. Of about 560,000 distinct CDR3 sequences listed, roughly 18% were seen once; the top ten hold approximately 12%. The sequencing sample was made of PBMCs or a T cell subset sorted from them (not recorded which). The TCR was taken from an adult woman who had mild COVID-19 (a few samples of this study predate the infection). Cell type and time point are not known. This chain uses TRBV7-9 with TRBJ1-1; 7 nucleotides agree with TRBD1. CDR3 in DNA: TGTGCCAGCAGCTTAGTTTTTGCAGGGGGCACTGAAGCTTTCTTT. This gives the protein CASSLVFAGGTEAFF. The full variable domain, rest sourced from reference TRBV7-9 and TRBJ1-1, is DTGVSQNPRHKITKRGQNVTFRCDPISEHNRLYWYRQTLGQGPEFLTYFQNEAQLEKSRLLSDRFSAERPKGSFSTLEIQRTEQGDSAMYLCASSLVFAGGTEAFFGQGTRLTVV.